One sample yielded the 21 T cell receptor beta chains listed below, sequenced in a study of T cells expressing NK-cell markers. TCRdb reanalyzed the 5' RACE reads and collapses them to one entry per CDR3 protein, without DNA. The sample includes 200,000 to 300,000 distinct CDR3 sequences. The sequenced sample consisted of blood T cells: a sorted CD56 or NKG2C T cell subset, CD4+ or CD8+ T cells, or bulk PBMC T cells (not recorded which). The receptors originated from a man between 18 and 35 years old in good health.

The V and J genes are TRBV20-1 and TRBJ2-1; no DNA is available, so the TRBD1 call from TCRdb remains unchecked. The length of the CDR3 is 16 residues. Germline CDR1 is DFQATT and CDR2 is SNEGSKA (reference sequence). The CDR3 spells CSAPFRDRGPYNEQFF.

The rearrangement joins TRBV20-1 to TRBJ1-1. The CDR3 contains 14 residues. Germline V lookup: CDR1 DFQATT, CDR2 SNEGSKA (reference sequence). The CDR3: CSARDLRANTEAFF.

This chain's CDR3 is CASSPGVRKNIQYF. V usage is TRBV7-2 and J usage is TRBJ2-4; without DNA, the TCRdb call of TRBD1 cannot be checked. In germline, CDR1 is SGHTA, CDR2 FQGNSA. CDR3 length: 14 amino acids.

The V call is TRBV7-6, the J call TRBJ2-3; the TCRdb call, TRBD2, lacks DNA for checking. The CDR3 runs to 19 residues. Germline CDR1 is SGHVS and CDR2 is FNYEAQ. CDR3 protein: CASSLEGTSGYSSTDTQYF. Together with reference TRBV7-6 and TRBJ2-3, the CDR3 gives the full variable domain: GAGVSQSPRYKVTKRGQDVALRCDPISGHVSLYWYRQALGQGPEFLTYFNYEAQQDKSGLPNDRFSAERPEGSISTLTIQRTEQRDSAMYRCASSLEGTSGYSSTDTQYFGPGTRLTVL.

This chain uses TRBV2 with TRBJ2-4. From germline, CDR1 is SNHLY and CDR2 FYNNEI. This CDR3 is 18 amino acids long. The CDR3 spells CASSEHLTVALAKNIQYF.

J is TRBJ2-1 and V is TRBV5-1; with no DNA, the TCRdb D assignment of TRBD1 cannot be verified. The length of the CDR3 is 15 residues. In germline, CDR1 is SGHRS, CDR2 YFSETQ. Here the CDR3 reads CASSLAPGQYNEQFF.

The chain uses TRBV12-3 or TRBV12-4 and TRBJ2-2; TCRdb's D gene call, TRBD1, goes unchecked for lack of DNA. The CDR3 has 16 amino acids. The chain's CDR3 is CASRRGTLANTGELFF.

This chain connects TRBV6-5 to TRBJ2-2. This CDR3 is built from 12 residues. Germline V lookup: CDR1 MNHEY, CDR2 SVGAGI. The CDR3 is CASSQVTGELFF.

The rearrangement links TRBV6-1 to TRBJ1-1. Germline CDR1 and CDR2: MNHNS and SASEGT. The CDR3 length is 13 residues. The CDR3 is CASLGEGWTEAFF.

This chain uses TRBV6-2 or TRBV6-3 with TRBJ2-5; TCRdb's D gene call, TRBD2, goes unchecked for lack of DNA. Germline V gene data show CDR1 as MNHEY and CDR2 as SVGEGT. The CDR3 covers 20 residues. The chain's CDR3 is CASSYSKVGTSGRGLETQYF.

The chain couples TRBV12-3 or TRBV12-4 to TRBJ1-2. The CDR3 is 12 residues long. CDR3 amino acids: CASSFAGSGYTF.

This chain links TRBV20-1 with TRBJ2-5; TCRdb returns TRBD1, unconfirmable since there is no DNA. The CDR3 consists of 15 residues. Germline V gene data show CDR1 as DFQATT and CDR2 as SNEGSKA (reference sequence). The CDR3 sequence is CSANRGPGKGETQYF.

This chain links TRBV7-2 with TRBJ2-1. The CDR3 length is 13 residues. Germline lookup yields CDR1 SGHTA and CDR2 FQGNSA. The CDR3 sequence: CASSLGLGDEQFF.

The chain combines TRBV12-3 or TRBV12-4 with TRBJ2-7. This CDR3 is built from 12 residues. The CDR3 sequence: CASSLIEYEQYF.

The chain links TRBV5-1 to TRBJ1-2; the D gene TCRdb calls, TRBD1, cannot be checked with no DNA. In germline, CDR1 is SGHRS, CDR2 YFSETQ. The CDR3 extends over 14 amino acids. The chain's CDR3 is CASSLDGGGNGYTF.

The rearrangement links TRBV12-3 or TRBV12-4 to TRBJ2-3; absent DNA, TCRdb's TRBD1 call cannot be checked. This CDR3 spans 13 amino acids. This chain's CDR3 is CASSSRRGPTQYF.

V usage is TRBV20-1 and J usage is TRBJ2-3; the D call from TCRdb, TRBD1, cannot be confirmed without DNA. The CDR3 is made up of 15 amino acids. Per germline, CDR1 DFQATT and CDR2 SNEGSKA (reference sequence). The CDR3 loop reads CSAMRGRYREGRQYF.

The chain has TRBV18 and TRBJ1-4; TCRdb's D gene call, TRBD1, goes unchecked for lack of DNA. The CDR3 is made up of 17 amino acids. Looked up from germline, CDR1 is KGHSH and CDR2 is LQKENI. The CDR3 spells CASSPSTAGQVGEKLFF.

CDR3 sequence: CTSSQVRTETEAFF. The gene calls are TRBV1 and TRBJ1-1. TRBV1 is a pseudogene segment. This CDR3 has 14 residues.

The gene calls are TRBV7-2 and TRBJ2-1. The germline V gene has CDR1 SGHTA and CDR2 FQGNSA. This CDR3 region has 17 residues. CDR3 in amino acids: CASSFPSDSSSYNEQFF.

V is TRBV3-1 and J is TRBJ1-1; the D call from TCRdb, TRBD1, cannot be confirmed without DNA. Germline CDR1 LGHDT, CDR2 YNNKEL (reference sequence). The CDR3 consists of 14 residues. CDR3 sequence reads: CASSQVSGATEAFF.